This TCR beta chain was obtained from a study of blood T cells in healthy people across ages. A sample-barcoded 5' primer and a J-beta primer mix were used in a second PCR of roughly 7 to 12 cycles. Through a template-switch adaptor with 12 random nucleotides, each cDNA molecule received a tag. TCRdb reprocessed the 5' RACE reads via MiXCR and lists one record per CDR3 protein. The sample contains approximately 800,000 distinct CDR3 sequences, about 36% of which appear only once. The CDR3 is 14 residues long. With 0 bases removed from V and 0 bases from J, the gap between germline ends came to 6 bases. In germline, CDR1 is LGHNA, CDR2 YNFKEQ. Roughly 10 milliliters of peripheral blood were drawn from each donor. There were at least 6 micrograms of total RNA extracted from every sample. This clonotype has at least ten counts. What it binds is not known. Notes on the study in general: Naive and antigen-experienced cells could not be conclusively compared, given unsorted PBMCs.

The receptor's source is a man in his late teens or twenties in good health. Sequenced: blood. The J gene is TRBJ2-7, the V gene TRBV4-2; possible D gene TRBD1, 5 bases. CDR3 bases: TGTGCCAGCAGCCAAGAGACAGCCTCCTACGAGCAGTACTTC. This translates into CASSQETASYEQYF.